The clone carrying this TCR beta chain was detected only a few times. The same CDR3 also results from other DNA sequences found in this sample. This record belongs to a study of blood T cell repertoires in COVID-19. Study information: In each case, the material was cDNA or gDNA derived from T cells, B-cell-depleted T cells, or PBMCs.

Seattle cases were enrolled at active infection and followed longitudinally. Assay used: immunoSEQ multiplex PCR; TCRdb lists only in-frame clones, some missing. Among about 300,000 clones listed, nearly 90% were seen once. The clonotype originates from a woman in her twenties or thirties with COVID-19, enrolled during active disease. Sequenced: peripheral blood.

The CDR3 loop reads CASSPQGSQPQHF. DNA for the CDR3: TGTGCCAGTAGTCCTCAGGGGAGCCAGCCCCAGCATTTT. V and J are TRBV19 and TRBJ1-5; possibly TRBD1 for D (6 bases). This CDR3 is built from 13 residues. Trimming stripped 5 bases from V and 7 bases from J, with 12 bases between. CDR1 LNHDA and CDR2 SQIVND come from the germline V gene (reference sequence).